The rows below give T cell receptor beta chains drawn from one sample of a study of blood T cells in healthy people across ages. TCRdb redid the calling of the 5' RACE reads with MiXCR, one entry per CDR3 protein. The table lists more than 900,000 distinct CDR3 sequences, less than 25% of them singletons, with about 0.72% in the top ten. These records were also assigned to another study, of T cells of mothers and their children.

Sample: blood. Every receptor here comes from a girl aged 2 to 9 in good health. The CDR3 runs from the conserved cysteine through the conserved F or W. D genes are given only for firm matches. The listing skips clone size in some rows; elsewhere it reads once, few, many or a size class.

V,size,D,J,DNA,CDR3
TRBV20-1,few,TRBD1,TRBJ1-2,TGCAGTGCGCACAACAGGGGGTTTGGCTACACCTTC,CSAHNRGFGYTF
TRBV7-2,few,-,TRBJ2-1,TGTGCCAGCAGCTTACCCGTCGGTAATGAGCAGTTCTTC,CASSLPVGNEQFF
TRBV4-1,few,-,TRBJ2-1,TGCGCCAGCAGCCAAGGGAGGACACCCTCAGAGGAGCAGTTCTTC,CASSQGRTPSEEQFF
TRBV5-1,-,TRBD1,TRBJ1-3,TGCGCCAGCAGCTTGGGACAGGGTATCGTTGGAAACACCATATATTTT,CASSLGQGIVGNTIYF
TRBV27,-,TRBD1,TRBJ1-3,TGTGCCAGCAGACGTACAGGGGGTGGAGGAAACACCATATATTTT,CASRRTGGGGNTIYF
TRBV29-1,-,-,TRBJ1-2,TGCAGCGCCGATATGGGGACCGACAACATTTACACCTTC,CSADMGTDNIYTF
TRBV13,few,TRBD2,TRBJ2-1,TGTGCCAGCAGCGAAATTACCGGGACTACCTCCTACAATGAGCAGTTCTTC,CASSEITGTTSYNEQFF
TRBV4-3,many,-,TRBJ2-2,TGCGCCAGCAGCCAAGATCAAATTAGTGGGACCGGGGAGCTGTTTTTT,CASSQDQISGTGELFF
TRBV29-1,-,TRBD2,TRBJ2-1,TGCAGCGGTAGACTAGCGCAGTACAATGAGCAGTTCTTC,CSGRLAQYNEQFF
TRBV12-3/TRBV12-4,-,TRBD2,TRBJ2-7,TGTGCCAGCAGTTTACGGACTAGCGGAACCTACGAGCAGTACTTC,CASSLRTSGTYEQYF
TRBV9,-,-,TRBJ2-7,TGTGCCAGCAGCGTAGGGAGTCCGACCTACGAGCAGTACTTC,CASSVGSPTYEQYF
TRBV10-2,few,TRBD2,TRBJ2-1,TGCGCCAGCGAACTAGCGGGTGCCTACAATGAGCAGTTCTTC,CASELAGAYNEQFF
TRBV5-1,-,-,TRBJ1-4,TGCGCCAGCAGCTTTGGCCTATCCGATGAAAAACTGTTTTTT,CASSFGLSDEKLFF
TRBV7-3,-,-,TRBJ2-1,TGTGCCAGCAGCCACGACGGTGGGGCAGGGGTTTACAATGAGCAGTTCTTC,CASSHDGGAGVYNEQFF
TRBV9,-,-,TRBJ2-2,TGTGCCAGCAGCGTGGGGGATCAGGGCGGGGAGCTGTTTTTT,CASSVGDQGGELFF
TRBV20-1,few,-,TRBJ2-3,TGCAGTGCTAGGACCCAGGGGCGAGATACGCAGTATTTT,CSARTQGRDTQYF
TRBV7-3,-,TRBD1,TRBJ2-1,TGTGCCAGCAGCTTAACCGGGACAGGTACCTACAATGAGCAGTTCTTC,CASSLTGTGTYNEQFF
TRBV7-9,-,TRBD1,TRBJ1-2,TGTGCCAGCAGCTTACGGTGGGACAGGGGGACTGGCTACACCTTC,CASSLRWDRGTGYTF
TRBV4-2,-,TRBD1,TRBJ2-1,TGTGCCAGCAGCCAAGATACCGGGACAGGGGCCCTCAATGAGCAGTTCTTC,CASSQDTGTGALNEQFF
TRBV5-1,-,-,TRBJ2-4,TGCGCCAGCAGCTTATTCATATTGGGATCGGGCAAAAACATTCAGTACTTC,CASSLFILGSGKNIQYF